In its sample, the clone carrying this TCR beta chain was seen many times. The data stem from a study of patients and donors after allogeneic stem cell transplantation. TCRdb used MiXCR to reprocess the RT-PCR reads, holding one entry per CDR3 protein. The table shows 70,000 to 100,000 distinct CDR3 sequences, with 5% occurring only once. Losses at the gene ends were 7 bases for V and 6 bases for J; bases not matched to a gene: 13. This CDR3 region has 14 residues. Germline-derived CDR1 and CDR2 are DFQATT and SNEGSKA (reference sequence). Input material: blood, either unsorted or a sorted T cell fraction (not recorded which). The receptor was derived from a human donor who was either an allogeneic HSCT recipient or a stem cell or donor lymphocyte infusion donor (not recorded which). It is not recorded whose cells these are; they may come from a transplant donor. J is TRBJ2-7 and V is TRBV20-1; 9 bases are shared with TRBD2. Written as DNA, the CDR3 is TGCAGTGTGGTGGCGGGCGGGGGGGCTGGCGAGCAGTACTTC. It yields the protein CSVVAGGGAGEQYF.